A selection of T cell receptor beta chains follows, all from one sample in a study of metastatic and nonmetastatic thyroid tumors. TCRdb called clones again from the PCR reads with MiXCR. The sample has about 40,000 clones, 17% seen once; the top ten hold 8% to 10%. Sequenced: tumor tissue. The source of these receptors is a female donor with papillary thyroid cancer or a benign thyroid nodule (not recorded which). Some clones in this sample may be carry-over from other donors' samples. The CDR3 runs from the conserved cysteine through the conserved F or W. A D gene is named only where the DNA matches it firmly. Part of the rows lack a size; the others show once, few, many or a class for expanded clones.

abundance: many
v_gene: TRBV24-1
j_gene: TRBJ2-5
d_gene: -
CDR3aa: CATSDFNSAGTQYF
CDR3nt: TGTGCCACCAGTGATTTTAACTCCGCCGGGACCCAGTACTTC

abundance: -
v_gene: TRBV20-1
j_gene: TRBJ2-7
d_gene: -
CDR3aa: CSASSIEDYKQYF
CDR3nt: TGCAGTGCTAGTTCGATCGAAGATTACAAGCAGTACTTC

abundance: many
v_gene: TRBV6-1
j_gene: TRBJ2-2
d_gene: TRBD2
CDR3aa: CASRSLAGVIGELFF
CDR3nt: TGTGCCAGCAGGTCTCTAGCGGGAGTAATCGGGGAGCTGTTTTTT

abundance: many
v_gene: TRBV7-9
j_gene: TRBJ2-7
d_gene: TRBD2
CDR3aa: CASSTSGRSYEQYF
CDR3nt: TGTGCCAGCAGCACAAGCGGGAGGAGCTACGAGCAGTACTTC

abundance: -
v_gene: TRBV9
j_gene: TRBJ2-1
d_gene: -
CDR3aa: CASSVEDRPPGSYNEQFF
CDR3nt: TGTGCCAGCAGCGTAGAGGATAGACCTCCAGGGTCTTACAATGAGCAGTTCTTC

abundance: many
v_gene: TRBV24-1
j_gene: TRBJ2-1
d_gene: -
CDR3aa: CATSDLAAGGAYNEQFF
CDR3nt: TGTGCCACCAGTGATTTGGCAGCGGGCGGGGCTTACAATGAGCAGTTCTTC

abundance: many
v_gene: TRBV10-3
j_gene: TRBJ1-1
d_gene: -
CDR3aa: CAISGSMGMNTEAFF
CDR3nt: TGTGCCATCAGTGGGTCGATGGGGATGAACACTGAAGCTTTCTTT

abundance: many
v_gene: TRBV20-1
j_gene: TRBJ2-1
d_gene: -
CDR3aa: CSALAEAVEQFF
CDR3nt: TGCAGTGCTTTAGCGGAAGCGGTTGAGCAGTTCTTC

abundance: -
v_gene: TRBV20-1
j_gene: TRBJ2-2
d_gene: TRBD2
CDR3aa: CSASGPPKVAGGTGELFF
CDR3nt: TGCAGTGCTAGTGGTCCCCCCAAGGTAGCGGGAGGGACCGGGGAGCTGTTTTTT

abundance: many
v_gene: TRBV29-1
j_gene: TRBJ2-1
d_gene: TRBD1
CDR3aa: CSVEATGGLYNEQFF
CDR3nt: TGCAGCGTTGAAGCCACAGGGGGGCTTTACAATGAGCAGTTCTTC

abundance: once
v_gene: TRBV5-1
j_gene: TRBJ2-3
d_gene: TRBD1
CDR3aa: CASSWSGGASDTQYF
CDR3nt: TGCGCCAGCAGCTGGTCAGGGGGCGCTTCAGATACGCAGTATTTT

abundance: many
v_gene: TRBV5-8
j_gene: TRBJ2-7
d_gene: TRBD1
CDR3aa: CASSFDRVRNEQYF
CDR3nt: TGTGCCAGCAGCTTCGACAGGGTGAGGAACGAGCAGTACTTC

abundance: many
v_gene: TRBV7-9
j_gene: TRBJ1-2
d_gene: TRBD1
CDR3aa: CASSPSGTGGRGYTF
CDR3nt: TGTGCCAGCAGTCCCTCCGGGACAGGGGGCCGTGGCTACACCTTC

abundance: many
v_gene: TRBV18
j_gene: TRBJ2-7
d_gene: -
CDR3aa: CASSLSPVKGGYEQYF
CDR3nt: TGTGCCAGCTCACTTTCACCCGTGAAGGGTGGCTACGAGCAGTACTTC

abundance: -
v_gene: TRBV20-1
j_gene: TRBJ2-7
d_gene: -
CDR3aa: CSASAVMTWPYEQYF
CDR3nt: TGCAGTGCTAGTGCGGTGATGACATGGCCCTACGAGCAGTACTTC

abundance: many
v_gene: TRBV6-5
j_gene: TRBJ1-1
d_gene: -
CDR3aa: CASSYYSQGNMNTEAFF
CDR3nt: TGTGCCAGCAGTTACTATTCTCAGGGGAACATGAACACTGAAGCTTTCTTT

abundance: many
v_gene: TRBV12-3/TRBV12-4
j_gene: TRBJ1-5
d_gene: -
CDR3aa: CASNDLGQPQHF
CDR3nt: TGTGCCAGCAATGACCTAGGTCAGCCCCAGCATTTT

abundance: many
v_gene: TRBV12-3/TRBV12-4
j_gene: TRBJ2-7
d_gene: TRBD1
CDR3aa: CASSSGGFRNEQYF
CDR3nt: TGTGCCAGCAGTTCAGGGGGCTTTCGAAACGAGCAGTACTTC

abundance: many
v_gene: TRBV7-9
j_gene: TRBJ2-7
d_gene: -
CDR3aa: CASSLEIFDEQYF
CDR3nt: TGTGCCAGCAGCTTAGAAATCTTCGACGAGCAGTACTTC

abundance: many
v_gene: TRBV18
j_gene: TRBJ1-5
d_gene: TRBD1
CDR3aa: CASSPDRGSNQPQHF
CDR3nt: TGTGCCAGCTCACCCGACAGGGGGAGTAATCAGCCCCAGCATTTT

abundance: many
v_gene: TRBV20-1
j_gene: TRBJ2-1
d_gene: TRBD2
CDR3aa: CSAMGLAGYNEQFF
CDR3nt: TGCAGTGCTATGGGACTAGCGGGCTACAATGAGCAGTTCTTC

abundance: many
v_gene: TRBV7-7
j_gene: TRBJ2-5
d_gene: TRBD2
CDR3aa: CASSLGAGGRKGETQYF
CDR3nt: TGTGCTAGCAGCTTGGGAGCGGGAGGAAGGAAAGGAGAGACCCAGTACTTC

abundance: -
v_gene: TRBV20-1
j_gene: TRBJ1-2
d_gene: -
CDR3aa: CSAHRFGRANYGYTF
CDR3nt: TGCAGTGCTCACCGATTTGGCAGGGCTAACTATGGCTACACCTTC

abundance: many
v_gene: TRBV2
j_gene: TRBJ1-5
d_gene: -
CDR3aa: CASSEAPGGVQPQHF
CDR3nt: TGTGCCAGCAGTGAAGCGCCTGGGGGGGTTCAGCCCCAGCATTTT

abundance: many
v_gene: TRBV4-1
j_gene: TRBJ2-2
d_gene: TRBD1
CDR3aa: CASSRQGRNGELFF
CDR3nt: TGCGCCAGCAGCCGACAGGGGAGGAACGGGGAGCTGTTTTTT

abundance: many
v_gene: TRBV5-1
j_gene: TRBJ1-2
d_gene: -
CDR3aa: CASSFLQANYGYTF
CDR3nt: TGCGCCAGCAGCTTCTTACAGGCGAACTATGGCTACACCTTC

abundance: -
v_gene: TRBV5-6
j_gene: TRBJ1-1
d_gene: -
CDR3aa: CASSWTAEEAFF
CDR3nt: TGTGCCAGCAGCTGGACAGCCGAAGAAGCTTTCTTT

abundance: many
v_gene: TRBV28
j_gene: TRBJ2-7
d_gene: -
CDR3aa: CASSRPGAEQYF
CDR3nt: TGTGCCAGCAGCCGACCAGGGGCCGAGCAGTACTTC

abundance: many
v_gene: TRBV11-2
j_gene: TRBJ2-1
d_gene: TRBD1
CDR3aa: CASSHRGVVNEQFF
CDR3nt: TGTGCCAGCAGCCACAGGGGGGTGGTCAATGAGCAGTTCTTC

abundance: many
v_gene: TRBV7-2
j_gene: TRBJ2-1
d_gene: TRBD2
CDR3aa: CASSWTSGGGNEQFF
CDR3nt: TGTGCCAGCAGCTGGACTAGCGGGGGTGGAAATGAGCAGTTCTTC

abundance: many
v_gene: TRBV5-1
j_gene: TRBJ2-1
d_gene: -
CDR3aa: CASSEGGLGIHSSYNEQFF
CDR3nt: TGCGCCAGCAGCGAGGGGGGGTTGGGGATCCATAGCTCCTACAATGAGCAGTTCTTC

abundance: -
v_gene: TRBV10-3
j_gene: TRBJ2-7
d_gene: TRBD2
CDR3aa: CAISEAILARFYEQYF
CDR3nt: TGTGCCATCAGTGAGGCGATACTAGCGAGATTCTACGAGCAGTACTTC

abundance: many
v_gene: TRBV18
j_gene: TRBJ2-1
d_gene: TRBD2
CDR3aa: CASSLSGTWDEQFF
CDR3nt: TGTGCCAGCTCACTGAGCGGGACCTGGGATGAGCAGTTCTTC